The entry that follows covers one TCR beta chain sequence. The target antigen is unknown. The data stem from a study of radiotherapy plus CTLA-4 blockade in lung cancer. For the study at large: Objective responses arose in about 18% of patients, and around 32% experienced disease control.

The CDR3 covers 16 residues. With ipilimumab providing CTLA-4 blockade, focal radiation was administered to patients who had chemo-refractory metastatic non-small-cell lung cancer. Sequencing used immunoSEQ multiplex PCR; TCRdb keeps in-frame clones, though not all of them. This table holds approximately 76,000 clones, 78% found once. Broader study findings: Blood TCR clones of tumor origin expanded after radiotherapy plus ipilimumab.

This specimen consisted of peripheral blood, obtained from a patient treated with radiotherapy plus ipilimumab. This rearrangement joins TRBV21-1 to TRBJ2-2; the table's D gene call, TRBD2, was not cross checked with the DNA. TRBV21-1 is a pseudogene. The source of this sequence is a human donor with non-small cell lung cancer who had a partial response to radiotherapy plus ipilimumab. Some clones in this sample may be carry-over from other donors' samples. The CDR3 sequence is CASSLGAGRETGELFF. The CDR3 coding sequence is TGTGCCAGCAGCCTAGGGGCAGGGCGGGAAACCGGGGAGCTGTTTTTT.